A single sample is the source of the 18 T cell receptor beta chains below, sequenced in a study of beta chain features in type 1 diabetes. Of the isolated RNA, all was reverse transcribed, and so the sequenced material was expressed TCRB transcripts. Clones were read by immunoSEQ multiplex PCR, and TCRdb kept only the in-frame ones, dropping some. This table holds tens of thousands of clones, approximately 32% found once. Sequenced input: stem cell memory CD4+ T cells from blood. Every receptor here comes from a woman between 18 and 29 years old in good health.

CDR3 DNA sequence: TGTGCCAGCAGCCAAGATTGGCTGAACTCTGGGGCCAACGTCCTGACTTTC. This codes for CASSQDWLNSGANVLTF. The genes are TRBV4-2 and TRBJ2-6, with D hard to call. The CDR3 consists of 17 residues. V dropped 0 bases and J dropped 0 bases, with 9 bases sitting between them. From germline, CDR1 is LGHNA and CDR2 YNFKEQ.

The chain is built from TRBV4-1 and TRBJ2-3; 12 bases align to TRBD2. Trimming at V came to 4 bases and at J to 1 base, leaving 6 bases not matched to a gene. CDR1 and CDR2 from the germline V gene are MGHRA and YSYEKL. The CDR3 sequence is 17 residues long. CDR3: CASSLRLAGVGTDTQYF. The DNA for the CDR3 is TGCGCCAGCAGCCTCCGACTAGCGGGAGTAGGCACAGATACGCAGTATTTT.

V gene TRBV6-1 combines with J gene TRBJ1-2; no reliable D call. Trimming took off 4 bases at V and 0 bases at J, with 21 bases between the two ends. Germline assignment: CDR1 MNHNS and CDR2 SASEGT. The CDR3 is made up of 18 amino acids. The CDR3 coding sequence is TGTGCCAGCAGTGCCCGAGGGTCTCCTATCTTAGCTAACTATGGCTACACCTTC. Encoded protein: CASSARGSPILANYGYTF.

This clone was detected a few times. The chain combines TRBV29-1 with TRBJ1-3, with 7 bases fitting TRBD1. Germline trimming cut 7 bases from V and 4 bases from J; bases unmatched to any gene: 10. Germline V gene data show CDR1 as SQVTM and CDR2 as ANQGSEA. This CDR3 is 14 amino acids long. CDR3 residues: CSAVDRESGNTIYF. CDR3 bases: TGCAGCGCTGTCGACAGGGAGTCCGGAAACACCATATATTTT.

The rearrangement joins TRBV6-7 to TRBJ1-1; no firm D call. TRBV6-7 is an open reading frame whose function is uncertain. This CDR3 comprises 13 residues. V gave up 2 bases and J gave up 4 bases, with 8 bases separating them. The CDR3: CASSYRPSTEAFF. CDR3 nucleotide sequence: TGTGCCAGCAGTTACCGTCCGAGCACTGAAGCTTTCTTT.

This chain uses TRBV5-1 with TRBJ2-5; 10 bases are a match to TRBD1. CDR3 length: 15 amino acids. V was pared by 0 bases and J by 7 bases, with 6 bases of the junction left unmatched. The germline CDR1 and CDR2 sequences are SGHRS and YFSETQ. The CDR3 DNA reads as TGCGCCAGCAGCTTGGCCCCGGGACAGGGGTCGACCCAGTACTTC. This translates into CASSLAPGQGSTQYF.

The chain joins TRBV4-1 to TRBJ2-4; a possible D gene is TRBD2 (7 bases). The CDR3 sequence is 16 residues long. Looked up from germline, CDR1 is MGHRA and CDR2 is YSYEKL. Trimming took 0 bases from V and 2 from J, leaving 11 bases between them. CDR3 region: CASSQDGGQSKNIQYF. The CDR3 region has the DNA TGCGCCAGCAGCCAAGACGGGGGGCAATCCAAAAACATTCAGTACTTC.

The CDR3 coding sequence is TGTGCCAGCATCCTCCTAGCGGGGGGGAAGAACACCGGGGAGCTGTTTTTT. Translated, it gives CASILLAGGKNTGELFF. This rearrangement joins TRBV7-9 to TRBJ2-2; TRBD2 aligns across 12 bases. J lost 1 base, V lost 7 bases, and 7 bases had no gene match. In germline, CDR1 is SEHNR, CDR2 FQNEAQ (reference sequence). The CDR3 has 17 amino acids.

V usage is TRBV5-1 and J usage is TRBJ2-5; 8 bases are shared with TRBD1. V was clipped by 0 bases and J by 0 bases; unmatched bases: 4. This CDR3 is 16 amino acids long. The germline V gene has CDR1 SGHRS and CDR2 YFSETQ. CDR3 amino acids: CASSLGDRQNQETQYF. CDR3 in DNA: TGCGCCAGCAGCTTGGGGGACAGGCAAAACCAAGAGACCCAGTACTTC.

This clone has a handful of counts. CDR3 coding DNA: TGTGCCAGCAGCTCCGGACAGGGCGATTGGGAGACCCAGTACTTC. Its protein is CASSSGQGDWETQYF. This chain uses TRBV6-5 with TRBJ2-5; 8 bases are shared with TRBD1. Germline CDR1 and CDR2: MNHEY and SVGAGI. The CDR3 totals 15 residues. V was clipped by 6 bases and J by 5 bases; unmatched bases: 11.

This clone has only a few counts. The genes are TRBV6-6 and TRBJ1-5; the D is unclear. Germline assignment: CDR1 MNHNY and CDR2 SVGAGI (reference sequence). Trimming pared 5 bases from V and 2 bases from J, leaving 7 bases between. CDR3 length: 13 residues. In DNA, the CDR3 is TGTGCCAGCAGTCTTCGAGGCAATCAGCCCCAGCATTTT. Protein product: CASSLRGNQPQHF.

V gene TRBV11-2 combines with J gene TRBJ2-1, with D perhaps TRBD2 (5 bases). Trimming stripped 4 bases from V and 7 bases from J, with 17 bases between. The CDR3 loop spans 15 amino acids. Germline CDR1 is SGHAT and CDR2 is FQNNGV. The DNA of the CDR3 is TGTGCCAGCAGCTCCTCTTATGGGAGTGGGAATGAGCAGTTCTTC. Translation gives CASSSSYGSGNEQFF.

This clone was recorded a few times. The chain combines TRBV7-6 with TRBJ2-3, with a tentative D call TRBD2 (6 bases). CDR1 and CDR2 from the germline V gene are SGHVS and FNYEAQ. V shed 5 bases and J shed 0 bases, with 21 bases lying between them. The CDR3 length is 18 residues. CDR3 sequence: CASSPTILARTSTDTQYF. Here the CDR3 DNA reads TGTGCCAGCAGCCCGACCATCCTAGCGAGGACTAGCACAGATACGCAGTATTTT.

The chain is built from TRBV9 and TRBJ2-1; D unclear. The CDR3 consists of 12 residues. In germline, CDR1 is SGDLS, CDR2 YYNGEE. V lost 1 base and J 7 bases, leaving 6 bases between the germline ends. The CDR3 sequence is CASSVNGNEQFF. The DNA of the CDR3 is TGTGCCAGCAGCGTAAACGGGAATGAGCAGTTCTTC.

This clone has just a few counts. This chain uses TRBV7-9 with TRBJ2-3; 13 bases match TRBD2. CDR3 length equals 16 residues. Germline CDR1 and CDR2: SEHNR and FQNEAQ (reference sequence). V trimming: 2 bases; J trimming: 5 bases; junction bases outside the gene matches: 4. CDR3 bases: TGTGCCAGCAGCTTACTTGGGACTAGCGGGATAGATACGCAGTATTTT. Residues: CASSLLGTSGIDTQYF.

Here the CDR3 DNA reads TGCGCCAGCAGTAGCGGGGGAAACTACAATGAGCAGTTCTTC. It yields the protein CASSSGGNYNEQFF. This chain connects TRBV5-1 to TRBJ2-1, with TRBD2 identical over 9 bases. The CDR3 extends over 14 amino acids. V was pared by 5 bases and J by 3 bases, with 3 bases of the junction left unmatched. Germline assignment: CDR1 SGHRS and CDR2 YFSETQ.

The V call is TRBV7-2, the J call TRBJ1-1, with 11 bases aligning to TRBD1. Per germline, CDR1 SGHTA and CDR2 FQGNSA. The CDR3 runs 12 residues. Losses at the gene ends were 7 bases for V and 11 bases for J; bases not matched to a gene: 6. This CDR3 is CASTPDRGLAFF. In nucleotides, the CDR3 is TGTGCCAGCACCCCGGACAGGGGGCTCGCTTTCTTT.

DNA for the CDR3: TGTGCCAGCTCACCCCCGACTAGCGGGGGGGGCAATGAGCAGTTCTTC. It yields the protein CASSPPTSGGGNEQFF. The chain uses TRBV18 and TRBJ2-1; 14 bases map to TRBD2. The trim removed 3 bases at V and 6 bases at J, leaving 4 bases unmatched. CDR1 is KGHSH and CDR2 is LQKENI in the germline V gene. The length of the CDR3 is 16 residues.